Listed here is a single T cell receptor (beta chain). The record originates from a study of blood T cell repertoires in COVID-19. Turning to the study itself: PBMCs, B-cell-depleted T cells, or T cells were the source of the cDNA or gDNA that made up the material.

Assay used: immunoSEQ multiplex PCR; TCRdb lists only in-frame clones, some missing. Among 110,000 to 150,000 clones listed, approximately 82% were seen once. V gave up 0 bases and J gave up 6 bases, with 15 bases separating them. Germline-derived CDR1 and CDR2 are SGDLS and YYNGEE. The CDR3 loop spans 15 amino acids. The source is a human donor in a cohort sampled during active COVID-19. The material sequenced was peripheral blood. The chain carries TRBV9 and TRBJ1-2; D possibly corresponds to TRBD1 (6 bases). The DNA for the CDR3 is TGTGCCAGCAGCGTAGGGGACACGGGATGGGATGGCTACACCTTC. This sequence encodes CASSVGDTGWDGYTF.